What follows describes a single T cell receptor (beta chain). The antigen it recognizes is unknown. No base quality values were provided; no much bigger clone lies one nucleotide off. High-throughput TCR beta sequencing profiled peripheral blood CD8+ and CD4+ T cells from healthy donors, Susac syndrome patients and multiple sclerosis patients. Healthy donors were age- and sex-matched controls. CD8+ TEMRA cells were enriched by FACS, while bulk CD8+ and CD4+ T cells were purified by magnetic negative isolation. Blood was collected in EDTA tubes and processed within 24 hours, with PBMCs isolated through density gradient centrifugation. PBMCs intended for TCR sequencing were cryopreserved in liquid nitrogen and were subsequently thawed in a 37 degrees C water bath. The sorted or isolated CD4+, CD8+ and CD8+ TEMRA cells reached a purity of at least 90%. The data stem from a study of CD8 T cells in Susac syndrome (dated by TCRdb to the late 2010s). Describing the broader study: The study used repertoire sequencing to test whether antigen drove CD8+ T cell activation and differentiation in Susac syndrome. Study-wide findings and limitations: The number of individuals in the TCR sequencing and HLA analysis was recognized as being relatively small.

RNA was extracted using the RNeasy kit, and about 0.5 to 1 ug of the RNA was reverse transcribed with random hexamers. TCR beta CDR3 regions were amplified with the immunoSEQ multiplex PCR assay covering 54 Vbeta and 13 Jbeta segments. Bias from PCR amplification was corrected by using a synthetic template baseline for primer optimization and for computational correction. The paper's data handling went like this. Reads were assigned to V, D and J genes according to IMGT and analyzed in immunoSEQ Analyzer, with only productive sequences retained. To calculate clonality, Shannon entropy was normalized by log2 of the number of productive unique sequences and then subtracted from one. For each patient and control, public and private clones were evaluated among the 100 most prevalent clones. Susac-specific clones were defined as absent from healthy and MS cohorts, around 970 published viral clones and other ImmuneACCESS disease sequences. TCRdb reprocessed the public reads (quality trimming at Q25 with fastp, clone calling with MiXCR) and kept in-frame beta chains. Rows are unified per CDR3 protein, each entry keeping the most common DNA and genes. In this record, the V and J calls reflect TCRdb's handling and not the investigators' own analysis. The sample table lists about 130,000 distinct CDR3 sequences, approximately 96% of them with a count of one. The ten largest clonotypes hold roughly 0.08% of the sample.

According to the germline V gene (reference sequence), CDR1 reads LGHDT and CDR2 reads YNNKEL. V is shortened by 1 base, J by 4 bases, and the region joining them spans 10 bases. The CDR3, from cysteine to phenylalanine, totals 14 residues. CDR3 DNA only is kept here, 42 bases in frame from base 1. Source material: CD4+ T cells from PBMCs. The receptor was isolated from a human donor in good health. The sequence links TRBV3-1 to TRBJ1-2; the D gene lacks a confident call. For the CDR3, the sequence is CASSQAQTTYGYTF. The DNA sequence is as follows: TGTGCCAGCAGCCAAGCGCAGACCACCTATGGCTACACCTTC. The reference TRBV3-1 and TRBJ1-2 proteins fill in what lies around the CDR3, so the full variable domain reads DTAVSQTPKYLVTQMGNDKSIKCEQNLGHDTMYWYKQDSKKFLKIMFSYNNKELIINETVPNRFSPKSPDKAHLNLHINSLELGDSAVYFCASSQAQTTYGYTFGSGTRLTVV.